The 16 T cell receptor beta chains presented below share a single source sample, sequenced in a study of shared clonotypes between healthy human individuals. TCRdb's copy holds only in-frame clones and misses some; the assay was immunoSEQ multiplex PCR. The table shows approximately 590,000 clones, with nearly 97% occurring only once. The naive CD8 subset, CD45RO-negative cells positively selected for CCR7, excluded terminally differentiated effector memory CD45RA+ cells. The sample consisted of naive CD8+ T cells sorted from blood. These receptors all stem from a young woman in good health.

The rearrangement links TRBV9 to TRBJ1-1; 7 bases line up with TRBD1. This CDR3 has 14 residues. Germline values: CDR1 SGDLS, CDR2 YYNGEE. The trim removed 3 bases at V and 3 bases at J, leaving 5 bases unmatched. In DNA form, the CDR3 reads TGTGCCAGCAGCGCTCCAGACAGGGACACTGAAGCTTTCTTT. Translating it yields CASSAPDRDTEAFF.

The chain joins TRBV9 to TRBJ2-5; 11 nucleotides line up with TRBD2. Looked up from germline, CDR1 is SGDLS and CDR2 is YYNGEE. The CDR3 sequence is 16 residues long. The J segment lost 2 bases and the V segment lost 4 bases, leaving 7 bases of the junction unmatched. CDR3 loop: CASSRSSGRTQETQYF. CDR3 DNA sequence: TGTGCCAGCAGCAGGTCTAGCGGGAGGACTCAAGAGACCCAGTACTTC.

CDR3 in amino acids: CASVALAGGYEQYF. The DNA of the CDR3 is TGTGCCAGTGTCGCACTAGCGGGAGGCTACGAGCAGTACTTC. This rearrangement joins TRBV27 to TRBJ2-7; 12 bases fit TRBD2. CDR1 and CDR2 (germline): MNHEY, SMNVEV (reference sequence). Losses at the gene ends were 9 bases for V and 3 bases for J; bases not matched to a gene: 6. This CDR3 comprises 14 residues.

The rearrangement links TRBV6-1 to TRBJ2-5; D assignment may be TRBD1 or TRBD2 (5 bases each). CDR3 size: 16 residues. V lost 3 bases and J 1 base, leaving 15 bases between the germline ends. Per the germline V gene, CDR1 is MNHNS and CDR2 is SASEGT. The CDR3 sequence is CASSEFIGALQETQYF. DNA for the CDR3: TGTGCCAGCAGTGAGTTTATCGGGGCACTCCAAGAGACCCAGTACTTC.

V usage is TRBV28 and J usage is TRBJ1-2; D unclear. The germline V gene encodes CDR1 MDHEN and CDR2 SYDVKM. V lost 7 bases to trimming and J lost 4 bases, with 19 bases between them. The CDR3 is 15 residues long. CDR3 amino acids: CASKALAVVSYGYTF. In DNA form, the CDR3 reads TGTGCCAGCAAAGCCCTAGCGGTCGTAAGCTATGGCTACACCTTC.

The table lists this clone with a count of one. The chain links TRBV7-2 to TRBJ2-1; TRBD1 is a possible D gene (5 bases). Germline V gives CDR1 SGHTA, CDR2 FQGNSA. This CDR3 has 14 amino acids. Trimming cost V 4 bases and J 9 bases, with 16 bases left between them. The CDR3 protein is CASSSGHFSGEQFF. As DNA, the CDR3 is TGTGCCAGCAGCTCCGGACACTTTAGTGGTGAGCAGTTCTTC.

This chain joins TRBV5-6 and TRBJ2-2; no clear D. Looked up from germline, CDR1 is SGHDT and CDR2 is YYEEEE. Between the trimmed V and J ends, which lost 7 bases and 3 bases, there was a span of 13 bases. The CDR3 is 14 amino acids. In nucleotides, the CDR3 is TGTGCCAGCTCGACCCCGTCAGACACCGGGGAGCTGTTTTTT. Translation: CASSTPSDTGELFF.

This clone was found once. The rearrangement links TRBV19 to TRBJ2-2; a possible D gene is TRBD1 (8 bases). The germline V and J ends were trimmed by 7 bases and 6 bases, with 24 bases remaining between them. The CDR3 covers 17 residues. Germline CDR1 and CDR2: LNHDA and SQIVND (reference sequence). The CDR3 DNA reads TGTGCCAGTACCTTAGTGGGGGGGACAGGTCCCCCCGGGGAGCTGTTTTTT. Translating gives CASTLVGGTGPPGELFF.

CDR3 protein: CASSLAEVTSGSDEQFF. DNA of the CDR3: TGTGCCAGCAGCTTAGCGGAGGTGACTAGCGGGAGTGATGAGCAGTTCTTC. This chain connects TRBV7-8 to TRBJ2-1; TRBD2 matches 12 bases. The V gene's germline CDR1 is SGHVS and CDR2 FQNEAQ. V lost 0 bases to trimming and J lost 8 bases; unmatched junction nucleotides: 8. CDR3 length: 17 amino acids.

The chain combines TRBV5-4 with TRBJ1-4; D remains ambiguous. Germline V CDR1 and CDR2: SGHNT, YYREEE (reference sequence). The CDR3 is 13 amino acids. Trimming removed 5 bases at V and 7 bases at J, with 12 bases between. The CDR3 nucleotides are TGTGCCAGCAGTACCGAAGCGAGTGAAAAACTGTTTTTT. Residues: CASSTEASEKLFF. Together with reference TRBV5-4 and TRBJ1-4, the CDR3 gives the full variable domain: ETGVTQSPTHLIKTRGQQVTLRCSSQSGHNTVSWYQQALGQGPQFIFQYYREEENGRGNFPPRFSGLQFPNYSSELNVNALELDDSALYLCASSTEASEKLFFGSGTQLSVL.

The CDR3: CASSPFGGDEQYF. CDR3 DNA: TGTGCCAGCAGCCCATTCGGGGGAGACGAGCAGTACTTC. The genes are TRBV13 and TRBJ2-7; the D gene is possibly TRBD2 (6 bases). This CDR3 spans 13 amino acids. V lost 5 bases, J lost 5 bases, and 13 bases lay in between. Germline CDR1 PRHDT, CDR2 FYEKMQ (reference sequence).

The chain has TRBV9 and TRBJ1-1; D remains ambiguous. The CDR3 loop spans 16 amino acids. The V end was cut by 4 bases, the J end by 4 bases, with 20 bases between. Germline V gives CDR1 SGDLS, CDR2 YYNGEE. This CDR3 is CASSPVPGMSITEAFF. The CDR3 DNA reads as TGTGCCAGCAGCCCGGTCCCCGGGATGTCCATCACTGAAGCTTTCTTT.

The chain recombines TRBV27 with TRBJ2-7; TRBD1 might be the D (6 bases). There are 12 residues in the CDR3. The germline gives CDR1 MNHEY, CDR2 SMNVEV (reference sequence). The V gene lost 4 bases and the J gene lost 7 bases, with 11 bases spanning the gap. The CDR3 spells CASSSGVREQYF. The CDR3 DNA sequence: TGTGCCAGCAGTTCAGGGGTGAGGGAGCAGTACTTC.

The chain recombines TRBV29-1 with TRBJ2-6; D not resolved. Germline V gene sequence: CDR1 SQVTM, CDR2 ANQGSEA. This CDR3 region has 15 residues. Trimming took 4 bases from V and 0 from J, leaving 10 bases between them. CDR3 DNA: TGCAGCGTTGTTGCCGGGTTCTCTGGGGCCAACGTCCTGACTTTC. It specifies CSVVAGFSGANVLTF.

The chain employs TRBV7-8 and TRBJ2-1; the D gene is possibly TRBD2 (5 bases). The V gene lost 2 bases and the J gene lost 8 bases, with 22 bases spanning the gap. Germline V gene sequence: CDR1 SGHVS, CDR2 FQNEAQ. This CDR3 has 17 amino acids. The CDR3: CASSLLGASEVRDEQFF. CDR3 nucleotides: TGTGCCAGCAGCTTATTGGGAGCGAGTGAGGTAAGGGATGAGCAGTTCTTC.

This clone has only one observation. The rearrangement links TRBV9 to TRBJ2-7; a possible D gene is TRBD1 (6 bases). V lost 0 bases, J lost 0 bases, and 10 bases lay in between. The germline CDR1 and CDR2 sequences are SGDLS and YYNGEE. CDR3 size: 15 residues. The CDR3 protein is CASSVGQATSYEQYF. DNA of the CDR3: TGTGCCAGCAGCGTAGGACAGGCGACCTCCTACGAGCAGTACTTC.